The clone carrying this T cell receptor (beta chain) was counted many times. The antigen is not known. TCRdb fed the reads into MiXCR, producing one record per CDR3 protein. The data show 250,000 to 300,000 distinct CDR3 sequences, around 13% seen once. V lost 1 base to trimming and J lost 6 bases; unmatched junction nucleotides: 4. The CDR3 spans 15 residues. CDR1 is SGHTA and CDR2 is FQGNSA in the germline V gene. This sample was included in a study of T cell repertoires in cytomegalovirus infection. Whole-study context: Matching HLA type and CMV infection were both indicated by public TCR beta signatures. Study-wide points: CMV carriers having the relevant HLA were flagged by cumulative public TCR beta family frequency. Dominating the ex vivo response were HLA-C-restricted CMV-specific TCR beta clonotypes.

The sequence came from a human donor in good health (CMV status not recorded). Some clones in this sample may be carry-over from other donors' samples. The sequenced sample consisted of PBMCs. The rearrangement uses TRBV7-2 and TRBJ2-2; TRBD2 matches 8 bases. The CDR3 region is CASSLDPGGAGELFF. The DNA for the CDR3 is TGTGCCAGCAGCTTAGACCCGGGAGGGGCCGGGGAGCTGTTTTTT.